Listed below are T cell receptor beta chains from one sample, sequenced in a study of T cells in Graves' hyperthyroidism and ophthalmopathy. Each CDR3 protein gets one entry after TCRdb re-called the multiplex PCR reads with MiXCR. The table has approximately 630,000 distinct CDR3 sequences, 15% to 20% seen once. Sequencing used blood. The receptors stem from a woman between 25 and 40 years old with Graves' hyperthyroidism. The CDR3 runs from the conserved cysteine through the conserved F or W. Fields, in order: clone size, V gene, J gene, D gene, CDR3 protein, CDR3 DNA. The D gene is left open where the match is weak. Not every row has a clone size; where given, it reads once, few, many or a size class.

size: NA; V: TRBV27; J: TRBJ1-2; D: NA; CDR3: CASSLSPNYGYTF; DNA: TGTGCCAGCAGTTTATCCCCTAACTATGGCTACACCTTC
size: NA; V: TRBV29-1; J: TRBJ2-7; D: NA; CDR3: CSAKGSSTAYEQYF; DNA: TGCAGCGCCAAAGGTTCTTCGACTGCTTACGAGCAGTACTTC
size: NA; V: TRBV4-2; J: TRBJ2-7; D: TRBD2; CDR3: CASSQVGRSSGRSSYEQYF; DNA: TGTGCCAGCAGCCAAGTTGGAAGGTCTAGCGGAAGGAGCTCCTACGAGCAGTACTTC
size: NA; V: TRBV10-2; J: TRBJ2-7; D: NA; CDR3: CATAPDSYEQYF; DNA: TGCGCCACCGCGCCTGACTCTTACGAGCAGTACTTC
size: NA; V: TRBV12-5; J: TRBJ2-1; D: TRBD2; CDR3: CASGLPHHPAPGLAGGTHYNEQFF; DNA: TGTGCTAGTGGTTTGCCCCACCACCCCGCCCCGGGACTAGCGGGCGGGACCCACTACAATGAGCAGTTCTTC
size: NA; V: TRBV30; J: TRBJ2-7; D: NA; CDR3: CAWNPGAAYEQYF; DNA: TGTGCCTGGAATCCTGGGGCCGCCTACGAGCAGTACTTC
size: NA; V: TRBV5-5; J: TRBJ1-1; D: NA; CDR3: CASSLEGPGYTEAFF; DNA: TGTGCCAGCAGCTTGGAGGGCCCGGGGTACACTGAAGCTTTCTTT
size: NA; V: TRBV20-1; J: TRBJ1-6; D: NA; CDR3: CSARDWSAEDNSPLHF; DNA: TGCAGTGCTAGAGATTGGTCGGCGGAGGATAATTCACCCCTCCACTTT
size: NA; V: TRBV18; J: TRBJ2-3; D: NA; CDR3: CASSPQGLDLNTDTQYF; DNA: TGTGCCAGCTCACCTCAAGGTCTCGATCTAAACACAGATACGCAGTATTTT
size: few; V: TRBV29-1; J: TRBJ2-5; D: NA; CDR3: CSVELGGGETQYF; DNA: TGCAGCGTTGAATTAGGGGGGGGTGAGACCCAGTACTTC
size: NA; V: TRBV6-2/TRBV6-3; J: TRBJ1-5; D: TRBD1; CDR3: CASNPAGQHSNQPQHF; DNA: TGTGCCAGCAACCCAGCGGGACAGCATAGCAATCAGCCCCAGCATTTT
size: many; V: TRBV28; J: TRBJ1-5; D: NA; CDR3: CASAELSSNQPQHF; DNA: TGTGCCAGCGCAGAACTTAGCTCAAATCAGCCCCAGCATTTT
size: NA; V: TRBV5-1; J: TRBJ1-2; D: NA; CDR3: CASSLVTAGYGYTF; DNA: TGCGCCAGCAGCCTAGTGACAGCCGGCTATGGCTACACCTTC
size: many; V: TRBV20-1; J: TRBJ2-4; D: TRBD2; CDR3: CSVPHEVAGYRSDIQYF; DNA: TGCAGTGTTCCCCATGAGGTAGCGGGATATAGATCGGACATTCAGTACTTC
size: NA; V: TRBV28; J: TRBJ2-2; D: NA; CDR3: CASSSPGGTQKGELFF; DNA: TGTGCCAGCAGTTCTCCTGGGGGGACCCAGAAGGGGGAGCTGTTTTTT
size: NA; V: TRBV9; J: TRBJ1-1; D: NA; CDR3: CASSQRGATEAFF; DNA: TGTGCCAGCAGCCAACGGGGGGCGACTGAAGCTTTCTTT
size: few; V: TRBV30; J: TRBJ2-5; D: TRBD2; CDR3: CAWSAQGGGETQYF; DNA: TGTGCCTGGAGTGCTCAGGGCGGGGGAGAGACCCAGTACTTC
size: many; V: TRBV27; J: TRBJ2-1; D: TRBD2; CDR3: CASTKTGTRNEQFF; DNA: TGTGCCAGCACCAAGACCGGGACTAGAAATGAGCAGTTCTTC
size: few; V: TRBV27; J: TRBJ2-4; D: TRBD1; CDR3: CASSHGQGNIQYF; DNA: TGTGCCAGCAGTCACGGACAGGGTAACATTCAGTACTTC
size: NA; V: TRBV9; J: TRBJ2-1; D: NA; CDR3: CASSVVADPSYNEQFF; DNA: TGTGCCAGCAGCGTAGTGGCAGACCCCTCCTACAATGAGCAGTTCTTC
size: many; V: TRBV7-2; J: TRBJ2-7; D: TRBD1; CDR3: CASSSGTGGSEQYF; DNA: TGTGCCAGCAGCTCAGGGACAGGGGGAAGCGAGCAGTACTTC
size: few; V: TRBV28; J: TRBJ2-3; D: NA; CDR3: CASRGLGIDTQYF; DNA: TGTGCCAGCAGGGGGCTAGGGATAGATACGCAGTATTTT
size: NA; V: TRBV27; J: TRBJ1-5; D: NA; CDR3: CASSSKATVSNQPQHF; DNA: TGTGCCAGCAGTTCGAAAGCGACAGTGAGCAATCAGCCCCAGCATTTT
size: many; V: TRBV28; J: TRBJ1-2; D: NA; CDR3: CASIQPRVGDTNYGYTF; DNA: TGTGCCAGCATTCAACCCCGCGTTGGCGACACTAACTATGGCTACACCTTC
size: NA; V: TRBV19; J: TRBJ1-6; D: NA; CDR3: CASSNDGGLPGSPLHF; DNA: TGTGCCAGTAGTAACGACGGCGGGCTGCCCGGGTCACCCCTCCACTTT
size: many; V: TRBV7-3; J: TRBJ2-7; D: NA; CDR3: CASSLGQYYEQYF; DNA: TGTGCCAGCAGCTTAGGACAGTACTACGAGCAGTACTTC
size: many; V: TRBV24-1; J: TRBJ2-5; D: NA; CDR3: CATSGTQGMETQYF; DNA: TGTGCCACCAGTGGGACCCAGGGGATGGAGACCCAGTACTTC
size: NA; V: TRBV5-1; J: TRBJ1-1; D: NA; CDR3: CASSRPQGGTEAFF; DNA: TGCGCCAGCAGCCGGCCGCAGGGAGGGACTGAAGCTTTCTTT
size: few; V: TRBV20-1; J: TRBJ1-2; D: TRBD1; CDR3: CSARDAYRGHLGYTF; DNA: TGCAGTGCTAGAGATGCTTACAGGGGGCATTTAGGCTACACCTTC
size: many; V: TRBV28; J: TRBJ2-2; D: NA; CDR3: CASSLRWNTGELFF; DNA: TGTGCCAGCAGTTTAAGGTGGAACACCGGGGAGCTGTTTTTT
size: few; V: TRBV15; J: TRBJ1-5; D: NA; CDR3: CATSRAGVFGPQHF; DNA: TGTGCCACCAGCAGAGCAGGGGTTTTCGGACCCCAGCATTTT
size: NA; V: TRBV25-1; J: TRBJ2-7; D: NA; CDR3: CASSEPDSPWDEQYF; DNA: TGTGCCAGCAGTGAACCGGACAGCCCCTGGGACGAGCAGTACTTC
size: NA; V: TRBV3-1; J: TRBJ2-1; D: TRBD2; CDR3: CASSDTLAGGPNEQFF; DNA: TGTGCCAGCAGTGATACTCTAGCGGGAGGACCCAATGAGCAGTTCTTC
size: few; V: TRBV28; J: TRBJ1-5; D: NA; CDR3: CASSFPIPGENQPQHF; DNA: TGTGCCAGCAGTTTCCCCATCCCGGGAGAAAATCAGCCCCAGCATTTT
size: NA; V: TRBV14; J: TRBJ2-4; D: NA; CDR3: CASSPAGLNIQYF; DNA: TGTGCCAGCAGCCCGGCGGGACTAAACATTCAGTACTTC
size: NA; V: TRBV5-1; J: TRBJ1-2; D: NA; CDR3: CASSFTGMEGYTF; DNA: TGCGCCAGCAGCTTCACAGGGATGGAAGGCTACACCTTC
size: NA; V: TRBV7-3; J: TRBJ2-7; D: NA; CDR3: CASSLDGSVRNEQYF; DNA: TGTGCCAGCAGCTTAGACGGGTCTGTTAGAAATGAGCAGTACTTC
size: many; V: TRBV28; J: TRBJ2-7; D: NA; CDR3: CASSFGGTETTYEQYF; DNA: TGTGCCAGCAGTTTCGGCGGGACAGAGACGACCTACGAGCAGTACTTC
size: many; V: TRBV28; J: TRBJ1-1; D: NA; CDR3: CASSFKWGMNTEAFF; DNA: TGTGCCAGCAGTTTTAAATGGGGCATGAACACTGAAGCTTTCTTT
size: NA; V: TRBV20-1; J: TRBJ1-1; D: NA; CDR3: CSAERRTEAFF; DNA: TGCAGTGCTGAGCGTCGGACTGAAGCTTTCTTT
size: many; V: TRBV7-2; J: TRBJ2-7; D: TRBD2; CDR3: CASSRESGRDTYEQYF; DNA: TGTGCCAGCAGCCGCGAAAGCGGGAGGGATACCTACGAGCAGTACTTC
size: NA; V: TRBV7-8; J: TRBJ1-2; D: NA; CDR3: CASSHLRGGYGYTF; DNA: TGTGCCAGCAGCCACCTGAGGGGGGGCTATGGCTACACCTTC
size: many; V: TRBV7-3; J: TRBJ2-1; D: TRBD2; CDR3: CASSFRLAGEVYNEQFF; DNA: TGTGCCAGCAGCTTCCGACTAGCGGGGGAAGTGTACAATGAGCAGTTCTTC
size: NA; V: TRBV25-1; J: TRBJ1-4; D: NA; CDR3: CASSVGRGNEKLFF; DNA: TGTGCCAGCTCCGTGGGGAGAGGGAATGAAAAACTGTTTTTT
size: NA; V: TRBV19; J: TRBJ1-1; D: NA; CDR3: CASSYRVATEAFF; DNA: TGTGCCAGTAGTTACAGGGTGGCCACTGAAGCTTTCTTT
size: many; V: TRBV5-1; J: TRBJ1-2; D: TRBD1; CDR3: CASSLDSGGKNGYTF; DNA: TGCGCCAGCAGCTTGGATTCAGGGGGCAAGAATGGCTACACCTTC
size: many; V: TRBV10-3; J: TRBJ2-7; D: NA; CDR3: CAISEIRDNPYEQYF; DNA: TGTGCCATCAGTGAAATACGGGATAACCCCTACGAGCAGTACTTC
size: many; V: TRBV12-3/TRBV12-4; J: TRBJ2-1; D: NA; CDR3: CASSLYTPSYNEQFF; DNA: TGTGCCAGCAGTTTGTACACCCCTTCCTACAATGAGCAGTTCTTC
size: many; V: TRBV27; J: TRBJ2-7; D: NA; CDR3: CASSLKGGYEQYF; DNA: TGTGCCAGCAGTTTAAAGGGAGGCTACGAGCAGTACTTC
size: many; V: TRBV12-3/TRBV12-4; J: TRBJ2-7; D: NA; CDR3: CASSLEATYEQYF; DNA: TGTGCCAGCAGTTTAGAGGCCACGTACGAGCAGTACTTC
size: many; V: TRBV18; J: TRBJ2-7; D: NA; CDR3: CASSPDSSSYEQYF; DNA: TGTGCCAGCTCACCTGACAGCAGCTCCTACGAGCAGTACTTC
size: NA; V: TRBV12-3/TRBV12-4; J: TRBJ2-1; D: NA; CDR3: CASILRPYNEQFF; DNA: TGTGCCAGCATACTTCGCCCCTACAATGAGCAGTTCTTC